Listed below are T cell receptor beta chains from one sample, sequenced in a study of cytomegalovirus exposure and HLA in healthy donors. Sequencing was performed with immunoSEQ multiplex PCR; in TCRdb, only in-frame clones are kept and a portion is missing. The sample has about 160,000 clones; approximately 79% are singletons. Sequenced: PBMCs. The receptor set was obtained from a man aged 40-55 years in good health and CMV-seronegative. Both conserved end residues are part of each CDR3. Each record gives: J gene, V gene, D gene, CDR3 protein. The D gene is left open where the match is weak.

TRBJ2-7	TRBV5-1	TRBD2	CASRGLGTVDEQYF
TRBJ2-7	TRBV19	NA	CASSPTPESSYEQYF
TRBJ2-7	TRBV19	NA	CASSIEWRTQYEQYF
TRBJ1-2	TRBV11-2	NA	CASSLNAVLGYTF
TRBJ2-7	TRBV27	TRBD1	CASSFNRGQYEQYF
TRBJ1-2	TRBV5-8	NA	CASSSERQVFFNYGYTF
TRBJ2-6	TRBV9	TRBD1	CASSTLQGFGANGLTF
TRBJ2-5	TRBV5-1	TRBD1	CASSSGQGSVGTQYF
TRBJ2-7	TRBV9	TRBD1	CASGGTGGYEQYF
TRBJ2-2	TRBV28	NA	CASRLARRTGELFF
TRBJ2-7	TRBV27	TRBD2	CASSFITAGVPYEQYF
TRBJ2-2	TRBV30	NA	CAWSVEGPGELFF
TRBJ2-5	TRBV11-3	TRBD1	CASSTRGGEETQYF
TRBJ1-6	TRBV12-1	NA	CASSFALGQGGSPLHF
TRBJ2-3	TRBV7-6	NA	CASLAASTDTQYF
TRBJ2-6	TRBV10-3	NA	CAITPHASSGANGLTF
TRBJ2-7	TRBV4-1	TRBD1	CASSQGDRGFRSYEQYF
TRBJ2-1	TRBV4-1	NA	CASSHWGQGNNEQFF
TRBJ1-5	TRBV2	TRBD1	CASGLQGANQPQHF
TRBJ2-7	TRBV27	NA	CASPTYEQYF
TRBJ2-1	TRBV15	NA	CATSRFGRDNEQFF
TRBJ2-5	TRBV5-1	NA	CASSGRPDRIQETQYF
TRBJ2-1	TRBV27	TRBD2	CASSLGPWRGNNEQFF
NA	TRBV5-6	TRBD2	CASRGGSYEQYF
TRBJ2-3	TRBV5-1	TRBD2	CASSRGLAGAYSTDTQYF
TRBJ2-1	TRBV27	NA	CASSLWGSSGYNEQFF
TRBJ2-1	TRBV29-1	NA	CSIRGNEQFF